What follows are 25 T cell receptor beta chains derived from one specimen sequenced in a study of blood T cell repertoires in COVID-19 (dated by TCRdb to the early 2020s). Library preparation used the immunoSEQ multiplex PCR assay. This is the immuneACCESS table as TCRdb keeps it, with only in-frame sequences that have V and J called. A part of the clones is gone; compared with another copy, unresolved V genes explain less than half, and the rest is unexplained. A total of more than 250,000 clones appear in this sample, more than 70% of them only once. The ten largest make up around 1.2% of the sample. The sequencing sample was made of peripheral blood. Receptors originate from a woman aged 45-59 years with acute or convalescent COVID-19.

This chain links TRBV6-6 with TRBJ2-3; the match to TRBD1 covers 7 bases. This CDR3 contains 18 residues. Germline CDR1 is MNHNY and CDR2 is SVGAGI (reference sequence). V lost 6 bases, J lost 0 bases, and 15 bases stayed unmatched. CDR3 protein: CASSRGTASTTSTDTQYF. The CDR3 nucleotides are TGTGCCAGCAGCCGAGGGACAGCTTCCACCACTAGCACAGATACGCAGTATTTT.

The chain carries TRBV19 and TRBJ2-1; 14 nucleotides line up with TRBD2. J was trimmed by 2 bases and V by 5 bases; bases with no gene match: 5. CDR3 size: 17 residues. The germline V gene has CDR1 LNHDA and CDR2 SQIVND (reference sequence). The CDR3: CASSLRLAGGPYNEQFF. CDR3 in DNA: TGTGCCAGTAGTCTGCGACTAGCGGGGGGGCCCTACAATGAGCAGTTCTTC.

This sequence joins TRBV27 and TRBJ2-5, with a tentative D call TRBD2 (6 bases). Trimming shortened V by 1 base and J by 1 base, and 10 bases separated the two germline ends. Germline CDR1 and CDR2: MNHEY and SMNVEV (reference sequence). The CDR3 spans 15 residues. The CDR3 DNA is TGTGCCAGCAGTTTATTTGGGGACTTCCAAGAGACCCAGTACTTC. As protein: CASSLFGDFQETQYF.

The genes are TRBV15 and TRBJ2-6; 7 bases map to TRBD1. From germline, CDR1 is LNHNV and CDR2 YYDKDF (reference sequence). Trimming cost V 1 base and J 3 bases; bases outside gene matches: 9. This CDR3 contains 18 residues. CDR3 in DNA: TGTGCCACCAGCAGAGGATACAACAGGGGCAGTGGGGCCAACGTCCTGACTTTC. It encodes CATSRGYNRGSGANVLTF.

The V gene is TRBV12-5, the J gene TRBJ1-1, with D hard to call. The CDR3 is made up of 13 amino acids. V gave up 1 base and J gave up 5 bases, with 8 bases separating them. Germline loops: CDR1 LGHNT, CDR2 FRNRAP. DNA of the CDR3: TGTGCTAGTGGTTTGGCCGGAGGAACTGAAGCTTTCTTT. It yields the protein CASGLAGGTEAFF.

The chain combines TRBV7-2 with TRBJ1-2; D uncertain. The CDR3 loop spans 12 amino acids. Germline V gene data show CDR1 as SGHTA and CDR2 as FQGNSA. V was trimmed by 3 bases and J by 4 bases, leaving 6 bases between them. This chain's CDR3 is CASSFEVYGYTF. In DNA form, the CDR3 reads TGTGCCAGCAGCTTTGAGGTCTATGGCTACACCTTC.

The J gene is TRBJ2-3, the V gene TRBV6-4; possible D gene TRBD2, 7 bases. Germline V lookup: CDR1 MRHNA, CDR2 SNTAGT. This CDR3 spans 15 amino acids. V lost 0 bases to trimming and J lost 6 bases, with 13 bases between them. The CDR3 DNA sequence: TGTGCCAGCAGTGACTCGGGGGGGCCTGGCGATACGCAGTATTTT. It is translated as CASSDSGGPGDTQYF.

This rearrangement joins TRBV7-2 to TRBJ1-2; D unclear. Germline lookup yields CDR1 SGHTA and CDR2 FQGNSA. V was trimmed by 3 bases and J by 8 bases, leaving 19 bases between them. The CDR3 consists of 15 residues. CDR3 in amino acids: CASSLDFYGAVGYTF. The CDR3 nucleotides read TGTGCCAGCAGCTTGGACTTCTACGGCGCAGTCGGCTACACCTTC.

This chain joins TRBV20-1 and TRBJ1-2; the D gene is possibly TRBD1 (5 bases). Trimming shortened V by 3 bases and J by 5 bases, and 7 bases separated the two germline ends. The length of the CDR3 is 11 residues. Germline CDR1 reads DFQATT; CDR2 reads SNEGSKA (reference sequence). CDR3 DNA sequence: TGCAGTGCTAGGGGGCCATATGGCTACACCTTC. Its translation is CSARGPYGYTF.

J is TRBJ2-3 and V is TRBV30; D is unclear. V lost 7 bases, J lost 3 bases, and 17 bases lay in between. Germline lookup yields CDR1 GTSNPN and CDR2 SVGIG (reference sequence). The CDR3 covers 14 residues. The CDR3 loop reads CASSRGALTDTQYF. The CDR3 bases are TGTGCCTCCTCCCGCGGAGCATTAACAGATACGCAGTATTTT.

V gene TRBV30 combines with J gene TRBJ2-1, with D possibly being TRBD1 (5 bases). This CDR3 is 13 amino acids long. Germline CDR1 is GTSNPN and CDR2 is SVGIG (reference sequence). The V and J ends lost 8 bases and 2 bases respectively, with 13 bases between them. This chain's CDR3 is CALRGRAYNEQFF. The DNA for the CDR3 is TGTGCCCTAAGGGGCCGGGCCTACAATGAGCAGTTCTTC.

This clone was recorded at least ten times. This chain links TRBV10-2 with TRBJ1-1; 8 bases fit TRBD1. Germline trimming cut 7 bases from V and 1 base from J; bases unmatched to any gene: 8. Germline CDR1 is WSHSY and CDR2 is SAAADI. This CDR3 has 15 residues. The CDR3 DNA follows: TGCGCCAGCATGACCAGGGGGCCTCAGAACACTGAAGCTTTCTTT. The encoded protein is CASMTRGPQNTEAFF.

J is TRBJ2-3 and V is TRBV2; D uncertain. With 7 bases removed from V and 6 bases from J, the gap between germline ends came to 11 bases. The CDR3 is made up of 12 amino acids. CDR1 and CDR2 from the germline V gene are SNHLY and FYNNEI. CDR3 residues: CASNMGRDTQYF. Here the CDR3 DNA reads TGTGCCAGCAACATGGGCAGGGATACGCAGTATTTT.

The chain combines TRBV5-4 with TRBJ1-5, with D perhaps matching TRBD1 (6 bases). Trimming left V 4 bases short and J 3 bases short, with 14 bases between. Per germline, CDR1 SGHNT and CDR2 YYREEE (reference sequence). The CDR3 has 15 amino acids. The DNA of the CDR3 is TGTGCCAGCAGCCGGGGAGGGGGGGACAATCAGCCCCAGCATTTT. Protein: CASSRGGGDNQPQHF.

This clone was observed a single time. The chain combines TRBV7-2 with TRBJ2-7, with D maybe TRBD2 (7 bases). CDR1 and CDR2 (germline): SGHTA, FQGNSA. The germline V and J ends were trimmed by 5 bases and 0 bases, with 14 bases remaining between them. CDR3 length: 15 residues. Written as DNA, the CDR3 is TGTGCCAGCAGCACGGGGGGCAGCCTCTCCTACGAGCAGTACTTC. Translated: CASSTGGSLSYEQYF.

This chain uses TRBV11-2 with TRBJ2-1; TRBD2 is a possible D gene (6 bases). Trimming took off 6 bases at V and 7 bases at J, with 25 bases between the two ends. Germline V gene data show CDR1 as SGHAT and CDR2 as FQNNGV. This CDR3 is 17 amino acids long. The CDR3 loop reads CASRRPGTARVRNEQFF. CDR3 nucleotides: TGTGCCAGCAGACGACCCGGGACTGCCAGGGTGAGAAATGAGCAGTTCTTC.

The chain couples TRBV18 to TRBJ1-1; 7 bases match TRBD1. CDR3 size: 15 residues. V was clipped by 0 bases and J by 4 bases; unmatched bases: 5. CDR1 and CDR2 from the germline V gene are KGHSH and LQKENI. This CDR3 reads CASSPPGQQRTEAFF. The CDR3, as DNA: TGTGCCAGCTCACCACCGGGACAGCAACGCACTGAAGCTTTCTTT.

V is TRBV24-1 and J is TRBJ2-6; 10 bases match TRBD1. The CDR3 extends over 17 amino acids. Germline trimming cut 2 bases from V and 0 bases from J; bases unmatched to any gene: 0. Germline V gives CDR1 KGHDR, CDR2 SFDVKD. As DNA, the CDR3 is TGTGCCACCAGTGATTGGACAGGGGGCTCTGGGGCCAACGTCCTGACTTTC. It is translated as CATSDWTGGSGANVLTF.

The chain combines TRBV19 with TRBJ2-5, with D perhaps TRBD1 (5 bases). V was shortened by 4 bases and J by 0 bases, with 6 bases between the two germline ends. The length of the CDR3 is 13 residues. Germline values: CDR1 LNHDA, CDR2 SQIVND (reference sequence). This chain's CDR3 is CASSRQHQETQYF. As DNA, the CDR3 is TGTGCCAGTAGTAGACAGCACCAAGAGACCCAGTACTTC.

Only a few counts were recorded for this clone. The rearrangement joins TRBV18 to TRBJ1-6, with unresolved D. The V end lost 4 bases, the J end lost 9 bases, and 10 bases lay between the germline ends. CDR1 and CDR2 from the germline V gene are KGHSH and LQKENI. This CDR3 comprises 13 residues. The CDR3 DNA is TGTGCCAGCTCACGCGGGGTTAGTTCACCCCTCCACTTT. It codes for CASSRGVSSPLHF.

The chain employs TRBV7-9 and TRBJ2-2, with D possibly being TRBD2 (5 bases). Germline lookup yields CDR1 SEHNR and CDR2 FQNEAQ (reference sequence). V dropped 5 bases and J dropped 9 bases, with 13 bases sitting between them. The CDR3 loop spans 13 amino acids. CDR3 coding DNA: TGTGCCAGCAGCCGGACTGAACACCGGGAGCTGTTTTTT. Protein: CASSRTEHRELFF.

A single count supports this clone. The chain joins TRBV25-1 to TRBJ1-4; D gene unclear. In germline, CDR1 is MGHDK, CDR2 SYGVNS. V dropped 3 bases and J dropped 6 bases, with 8 bases sitting between them. This CDR3 has 13 residues. The CDR3 loop reads CASSESVHEKLFF. CDR3 nucleotides: TGTGCCAGCAGTGAGTCAGTCCATGAAAAACTGTTTTTT.

This chain uses TRBV28 with TRBJ1-2; tentatively, D is TRBD1 (6 bases). The CDR3 is made up of 14 amino acids. V lost 10 bases and J 2 bases, leaving 17 bases between the germline ends. CDR1 and CDR2 (germline): MDHEN, SYDVKM. Here the CDR3 DNA reads TGTGCCATTGTAGGGGGGGCAGGGAACTATGGCTACACCTTC. Translated: CAIVGGAGNYGYTF.

This clone was picked up one time. The genes are TRBV5-5 and TRBJ1-2, with D perhaps TRBD1 (5 bases). CDR1 is SGHKS, CDR2 YYEKEE, per germline (reference sequence). V lost 0 bases, J lost 13 bases, and 16 bases lay in between. CDR3 length equals 13 residues. The DNA of the CDR3 is TGTGCCAGCAGCTTGGAATGGCAGGGAGGATCCACCTTC. As protein: CASSLEWQGGSTF.

Only one count was recorded for this clone. V and J are TRBV6-5 and TRBJ2-2; 9 positions match TRBD1. V lost 11 bases and J lost 7; bases outside the gene matches: 5. The CDR3 runs to 12 residues. Germline CDR1 MNHEY, CDR2 SVGAGI. The CDR3 sequence: CAGHRGLGELFF. The CDR3 DNA follows: TGTGCCGGTCACAGGGGGCTCGGGGAGCTGTTTTTT.